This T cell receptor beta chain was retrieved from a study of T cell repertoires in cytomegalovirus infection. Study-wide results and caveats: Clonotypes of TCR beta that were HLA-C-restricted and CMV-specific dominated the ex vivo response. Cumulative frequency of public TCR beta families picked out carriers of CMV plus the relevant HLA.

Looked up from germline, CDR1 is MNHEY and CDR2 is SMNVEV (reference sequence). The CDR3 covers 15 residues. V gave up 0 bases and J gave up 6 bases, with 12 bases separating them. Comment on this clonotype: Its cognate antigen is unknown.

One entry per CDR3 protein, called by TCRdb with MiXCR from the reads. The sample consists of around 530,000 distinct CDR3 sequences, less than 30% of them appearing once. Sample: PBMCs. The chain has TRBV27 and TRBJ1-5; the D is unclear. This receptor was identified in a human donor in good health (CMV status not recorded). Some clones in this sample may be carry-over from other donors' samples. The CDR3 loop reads CASSLSGARRQPQHF. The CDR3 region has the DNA TGTGCCAGCAGTTTATCCGGCGCGAGGCGTCAGCCCCAGCATTTT.